These 20 T cell receptor beta chains originate from one sample sequenced in a study of spatial heterogeneity in lung cancer (dated by TCRdb to between 2019 and 2020). The research as a whole found: A correlation was observed between the number of expanded intratumoral alpha and beta TCRs and the tumor nonsynonymous mutation count.

These receptors' antigens are unknown. Library prep was done by 5' RACE. The reads were generated on a NextSeq 500. Starting from the raw public reads, TCRdb applied fastp trimming at Q25, assembled clones with MiXCR and retained in-frame beta chains. Identical CDR3 protein sequences are pooled into one entry, listed with their most common genes and DNA. The sample table records roughly 18,000 distinct CDR3 sequences; 5% to 7% of these occur just once. Of the sample, around 10% is held by the ten largest clones. Taken with the paper, the label for time point translates to: sample taken at primary tumor resection. The sequenced sample was lung tumor tissue, obtained at surgery. Receptors were obtained from a female donor with early-stage non-small cell lung cancer.

This clonotype has at least ten counts. V usage is TRBV7-9 and J usage is TRBJ2-7, with 7 bases that match TRBD1. The germline gives CDR1 SEHNR, CDR2 FQNEAQ (reference sequence). This CDR3 has 10 residues. The ends lost 5 bases at V and 12 bases at J; junction bases unmatched: 4. CDR3 loop: CASSVTGRYF. The CDR3 DNA is TGTGCCAGCAGCGTGACAGGGCGGTACTTC.

This clonotype has at least ten counts. V is TRBV18 and J is TRBJ1-6, with a tentative D call TRBD1 (6 bases). CDR3 length: 14 amino acids. The ends were cut back, 1 base at V and 6 bases at J, with 7 bases in the middle. The germline V gene has CDR1 KGHSH and CDR2 LQKENI. This CDR3 is CASSPQQGNSPLHF. The CDR3 DNA sequence: TGTGCCAGCTCACCACAACAGGGTAATTCACCCCTCCACTTT.

This clonotype was counted at least ten times. The chain is built from TRBV24-1 and TRBJ2-3; 9 bases are a match to TRBD1. Germline V gene data show CDR1 as KGHDR and CDR2 as SFDVKD. CDR3 size: 16 residues. V gave up 6 bases and J gave up 4 bases; unmatched junction bases: 10. The CDR3 sequence: CATSPWAGQGADTQYF. CDR3 nucleotide sequence: TGTGCCACCAGTCCTTGGGCGGGACAGGGTGCAGATACGCAGTATTTT.

This clonotype has at least ten counts. This CDR3 reads CSAERESDTQYF. In DNA, the CDR3 is TGCAGTGCTGAGCGGGAGTCAGATACGCAGTATTTT. This chain links TRBV20-1 with TRBJ2-3, with 8 bases fitting TRBD2. From germline, CDR1 is DFQATT and CDR2 SNEGSKA (reference sequence). After removal of 5 bases from V and 4 bases from J, the junction contained 2 bases not matched to a gene. The CDR3 is 12 amino acids.

By frequency in the sample, this clonotype is medium-sized. The chain joins TRBV6-1 to TRBJ2-3; possible D gene TRBD1, 5 bases. Trimming removed 7 bases from V and 6 bases from J, with 11 bases in between. This CDR3 is 12 amino acids long. Germline CDR1 is MNHNS and CDR2 is SASEGT. CDR3 loop: CASKGDSDTQYF. The DNA for the CDR3 is TGTGCCAGCAAAGGGGATTCTGATACGCAGTATTTT.

This clonotype was seen ten or more times. The CDR3: CSAGDNYWGETQYF. The CDR3 coding sequence is TGCAGCGCCGGGGATAATTATTGGGGGGAGACCCAGTACTTC. The chain uses TRBV29-1 and TRBJ2-5; D possibly matches TRBD1 or TRBD2 (5 bases each). Looked up from germline, CDR1 is SQVTM and CDR2 is ANQGSEA. The CDR3 runs 14 residues. The V and J ends lost 7 bases and 5 bases respectively, with 20 bases between them.

This clonotype was counted at least ten times. The chain is built from TRBV9 and TRBJ2-5, with 8 bases fitting TRBD1. The CDR3 spans 14 residues. Trimming cost V 3 bases and J 6 bases; bases outside gene matches: 7. Germline values: CDR1 SGDLS, CDR2 YYNGEE. CDR3 residues: CASSGGWDRKTQYF. The CDR3 nucleotides read TGTGCCAGCAGCGGCGGGTGGGACAGGAAGACCCAGTACTTC.

This chain uses TRBV20-1 with TRBJ2-7, with 8 bases fitting TRBD2. Germline V gene sequence: CDR1 DFQATT, CDR2 SNEGSKA (reference sequence). J gave up 4 bases and V 1 base, and 9 bases lay outside the gene matches. This CDR3 contains 15 residues. The CDR3 DNA is TGCAGTGCTAGAGTCCTGCGGGAGGTACCTTACGAGCAGTACTTC. Translated, it gives CSARVLREVPYEQYF.

This clonotype was counted ten times or more. This chain links TRBV20-1 with TRBJ2-1, with TRBD2 matching over 10 bases. J lost 7 bases, V lost 0 bases, and 3 bases had no gene match. The CDR3 extends over 14 amino acids. Germline-derived CDR1 and CDR2 are DFQATT and SNEGSKA (reference sequence). CDR3 DNA: TGCAGTGCTAGAGAATTACTAGCGGGGAATGAGCAGTTCTTC. This gives the protein CSARELLAGNEQFF.

Many counts were recorded for this clonotype. The chain combines TRBV7-2 with TRBJ2-2, with D hard to call. The germline gives CDR1 SGHTA, CDR2 FQGNSA. V lost 2 bases and J lost 7, with 8 bases in between. This CDR3 has 13 residues. The CDR3 sequence is CASSLRLDGELFF. The CDR3, as DNA: TGTGCCAGCAGCTTAAGATTGGACGGGGAGCTGTTTTTT.

The chain joins TRBV30 to TRBJ1-5; weak D call: TRBD1 (5 bases). The CDR3 loop spans 15 amino acids. V lost 2 bases, J lost 6 bases, and 17 bases lay in between. Germline CDR1 is GTSNPN and CDR2 is SVGIG (reference sequence). CDR3 bases: TGTGCCTGGAGTTCCATCAGGGAAAAGGGTCAGCCCCAGCATTTT. Protein sequence: CAWSSIREKGQPQHF.

This clonotype has ten or more counts. J is TRBJ2-7 and V is TRBV28; no definite D call. Trimming removed 8 bases from V and 6 bases from J, with 14 bases in between. This CDR3 contains 12 residues. Germline-derived CDR1 and CDR2 are MDHEN and SYDVKM. The CDR3 coding sequence is TGTGCCAGCGGTTGGAGTAGGATCGAGCAGTACTTC. It yields the protein CASGWSRIEQYF.

The table lists this clonotype with many counts. As DNA, the CDR3 is TGTGCCACCGGACTAGCGGGAGGGGGGCAGTTCTTC. Its translation: CATGLAGGGQFF. This chain links TRBV24-1 with TRBJ2-1; 15 nucleotides match TRBD2. Germline CDR1 reads KGHDR; CDR2 reads SFDVKD. The V gene end was trimmed by 9 bases and the J gene end by 12 bases; junction bases not matched to a gene: 2. CDR3 size: 12 residues.

This clonotype was counted many times. The J gene is TRBJ2-5, the V gene TRBV10-2; 11 nucleotides agree with TRBD2. The CDR3 totals 13 residues. J gave up 5 bases and V 7 bases, and 3 bases lay outside the gene matches. The germline V gene encodes CDR1 WSHSY and CDR2 SAAADI. CDR3 amino acids: CASMTSGTETQYF. CDR3 in DNA: TGCGCCAGCATGACTAGCGGGACCGAGACCCAGTACTTC.

There are many counts of this clonotype. J is TRBJ2-1 and V is TRBV3-1, with 10 bases that match TRBD2. Germline V gives CDR1 LGHDT, CDR2 YNNKEL (reference sequence). The CDR3 has 21 residues. Losses at the gene ends were 1 base for V and 4 bases for J; bases not matched to a gene: 19. The CDR3 DNA is TGTGCCAGCAGCCAAGGGTGGCTAGCGGGAGAGGCGAGGGGTCGATACAATGAGCAGTTCTTC. Its protein product is CASSQGWLAGEARGRYNEQFF.

The sample holds many counts of this clonotype. The rearrangement joins TRBV29-1 to TRBJ2-5, with a tentative D call TRBD2 (5 bases). Germline CDR1 reads SQVTM; CDR2 reads ANQGSEA. V was trimmed by 8 bases and J by 6 bases, leaving 16 bases between them. CDR3 length: 12 amino acids. The CDR3 spells CSSSEGLKTQYF. In nucleotides, the CDR3 is TGCAGCTCCTCTGAGGGTCTGAAGACCCAGTACTTC.

This clonotype was detected many times. This rearrangement joins TRBV19 to TRBJ1-5; 10 bases map to TRBD1. The CDR3 spans 15 residues. After removal of 9 bases from V and 2 bases from J, the junction contained 7 bases not matched to a gene. Germline V lookup: CDR1 LNHDA, CDR2 SQIVND (reference sequence). The CDR3 coding sequence is TGTGCCAGCTGCTACGGACAGGGGGGCAATCAGCCCCAGCATTTT. Translation: CASCYGQGGNQPQHF.

Only a few counts were recorded for this clonotype. The chain is built from TRBV20-1 and TRBJ2-7; no clear D. With 0 bases removed from V and 0 bases from J, the gap between germline ends came to 12 bases. The germline V gene encodes CDR1 DFQATT and CDR2 SNEGSKA (reference sequence). The CDR3 length is 15 residues. CDR3 sequence: CSARDPTRSSYEQYF. In DNA form, the CDR3 reads TGCAGTGCTAGAGACCCGACACGGAGCTCCTACGAGCAGTACTTC.

This clonotype has at least ten counts. This chain joins TRBV2 and TRBJ2-4, with D possibly TRBD1 on 5 matching bases. Germline V gene sequence: CDR1 SNHLY, CDR2 FYNNEI. This CDR3 region has 17 residues. V was pared by 7 bases and J by 0 bases, with 19 bases between. CDR3: CASKPGKGFGAKNIQYF. For the CDR3, the DNA is TGTGCCAGCAAGCCAGGGAAGGGTTTCGGAGCCAAAAACATTCAGTACTTC.

This clonotype has at least ten counts. This chain uses TRBV10-3 with TRBJ1-2; 9 bases agree with TRBD1. The junction had 11 bases not matched to a gene; V was cut back by 10 bases and J by 8 bases. There are 13 residues in the CDR3. Germline lookup yields CDR1 ENHRY and CDR2 SYGVKD. The chain's CDR3 is CATDPGTGNGYTF. For the CDR3, the DNA is TGTGCCACAGACCCCGGGACAGGGAACGGCTACACCTTC.